A few counts support the clone carrying this TCR beta chain. This specimen comes from a study of regulatory T cells in long-lasting Graves disease. Regarding time point: persistent/refractory GD, antithyroid drugs over 5 years with positive TRAb. The authors made the TCR library using RNA they extracted from PBMCs. Combining iRepertoire HTBI primers with Arm-PCR of CDR3 regions, the authors built TCR beta libraries. TCRdb reanalysed the multiplex PCR reads using MiXCR and keeps one entry per CDR3 protein. The sample consists of 500,000 to 800,000 distinct CDR3 sequences, about 32% of them appearing once. Trimming cost V 5 bases and J 8 bases, with 12 bases left between them. This CDR3 contains 13 residues. In germline, CDR1 is MNHNS, CDR2 SASEGT.

Specimen: peripheral blood mononuclear cells (PBMCs), collected when the disease was refractory, from a patient treated with antithyroid drugs. The chain links TRBV6-1 to TRBJ1-4; D is uncertain. This TCR came from a female donor with Graves disease. In nucleotides, the CDR3 is TGTGCCAGCAGTAGTGAAAGTGACGAAAAACTGTTTTTT. It translates to CASSSESDEKLFF.